This T cell receptor (beta chain) was found in a study of blood T cell repertoires in COVID-19. On the study more broadly: Both acute and convalescent COVID-19 samples were obtained from the United States, Italy and Spain. From T cells, B-cell-depleted T cells, or PBMCs came the material, which was cDNA or gDNA.

In the original analysis: Estimation of nucleated cell counts was performed using reference gene primer amplification. Sequencing was performed with immunoSEQ multiplex PCR; in TCRdb, only in-frame clones are kept and a portion is missing. V, J and clone size are taken as reported in that table, and D and trimming were inferred from the DNA itself. Of approximately 120,000 clones in the sample, more than 75% were seen once. Trimming took off 3 bases at V and 0 bases at J, with 9 bases between the two ends. CDR1 MRHNA and CDR2 SNTAGT come from the germline V gene. The CDR3 is 15 residues long. The source of this sequence is a man in his fifties with acute or convalescent COVID-19. The sequencing input was peripheral blood. The chain is built from TRBV6-4 and TRBJ1-5, with D uncertain. The CDR3 loop is CASSERLYSNQPQHF. The CDR3 bases are TGTGCCAGCAGTGAACGACTTTATAGCAATCAGCCCCAGCATTTT.